This TCR beta chain was recovered during a study of shared clonotypes between healthy human individuals. The germline CDR1 and CDR2 sequences are SGHRS and YFSETQ. V lost 0 bases to trimming and J lost 2 bases, with 10 bases between them. This CDR3 has 15 residues. Per the original data handling: ImmunoSEQ output held junction-only sequences without quality scores, so filtering differed. The table came from immunoSEQ multiplex PCR; TCRdb's copy has only in-frame clones and leaves some out. The V and J calls and the clone size are those of that table, but D and trimming were determined from the DNA. Among roughly 650,000 clones, less than 98% were seen once, and the ten largest hold roughly 0.055%. General study points: Some naive CD4 clonotypes, 4% to 6%, turned up in common across four donors.

In the case of this clone: Antigen unknown.

Donors, without exception, were Caucasian adults residing in Nashville, Tennessee. Splitting of CD4+ cells produced CD45RA+ naive and CD45RA-negative memory subsets. This receptor was obtained from a woman in her thirties in good health. The material sequenced was naive CD4+ T cells sorted from blood. Subset here: CD45RA+ positively selected. V is TRBV5-1 and J is TRBJ2-3; D gene unclear. The CDR3 is CASSLVSGATDTQYF. Here the CDR3 DNA reads TGCGCCAGCAGCTTGGTCTCGGGCGCCACAGATACGCAGTATTTT.